Sequencing of this TCR beta chain was carried out in a study of pediatric ulcerative colitis. This clone was picked up one time. Rectal tissue came from one to two pinch biopsies taken at colonoscopy. The CDR3 has 14 residues. The V gene end was trimmed by 3 bases and the J gene end by 7 bases; junction bases not matched to a gene: 7. Germline-derived CDR1 and CDR2 are MGHDK and SYGVNS. TCRdb's table, derived via immunoSEQ multiplex PCR, lists solely in-frame clones and lacks some. The profile covers tens of thousands of clones, with 65% to 85% appearing a single time and around 9.1% taken by the ten largest.

This TCR derives from a boy aged 5-17 years with severe ulcerative colitis. The chain carries TRBV25-1 and TRBJ1-2; the match to TRBD1 covers 8 bases. Sequenced input: gut tissue. CDR3 DNA: TGTGCCAGCAGTGACCACAGGGGGATCCGTGGCTACACCTTC. Its protein product is CASSDHRGIRGYTF.